These 13 T cell receptor beta chains came from one sample sequenced in a study of blood T cell repertoires in COVID-19. TCRdb's table, derived via immunoSEQ multiplex PCR, lists solely in-frame clones and lacks some. This table has more than 300,000 clones, around 83% appearing once. The material sequenced was peripheral blood. Every receptor here comes from a woman aged 50 to 65 with acute or convalescent COVID-19.

This clone showed up just once. The J gene is TRBJ2-2, the V gene TRBV27, with 11 bases fitting TRBD2. The CDR3 loop spans 18 amino acids. Germline assignment: CDR1 MNHEY and CDR2 SMNVEV (reference sequence). V was clipped by 0 bases and J by 6 bases; unmatched bases: 9. The DNA of the CDR3 is TGTGCCAGCAGTTTATCGCCGAGACTAGCGGGACGCCCCGGGGAGCTGTTTTTT. Translation gives CASSLSPRLAGRPGELFF.

The chain joins TRBV4-1 to TRBJ2-6, with D tentatively TRBD2 (6 bases). V was cut by 0 bases and J by 0 bases, with 12 bases left in between. The CDR3 has 18 amino acids. Germline V gene sequence: CDR1 MGHRA, CDR2 YSYEKL. The CDR3 coding sequence is TGCGCCAGCAGCCAAGAGGGGGGTCTTATCTCTGGGGCCAACGTCCTGACTTTC. Its translation is CASSQEGGLISGANVLTF.

The chain is built from TRBV3-1 (or the pseudogene TRBV3-2) and TRBJ1-1; 7 bases are a match to TRBD1. CDR1 and CDR2 (germline): LGHDT, YNNKEL (reference sequence). The CDR3 is 14 amino acids. V shed 3 bases and J 6 bases; nucleotides not matched to a gene: 7. In DNA form, the CDR3 reads TGTGCCAGCAGCCATCTAACAGGGGCCCCTGAAGCTTTCTTT. This gives the protein CASSHLTGAPEAFF.

This chain links TRBV11-2 with TRBJ1-6; 7 nucleotides line up with TRBD1. The germline V gene encodes CDR1 SGHAT and CDR2 FQNNGV. The length of the CDR3 is 17 residues. V trimming: 0 bases; J trimming: 4 bases; junction bases outside the gene matches: 6. In DNA form, the CDR3 reads TGTGCCAGCAGCTTAGATCTAAGCAGGGGGTATAATTCACCCCTCCACTTT. Translation: CASSLDLSRGYNSPLHF. Variable domain in full (rest from reference TRBV11-2 and TRBJ1-6): EAGVAQSPRYKIIEKRQSVAFWCNPISGHATLYWYQQILGQGPKLLIQFQNNGVVDDSQLPKDRFSAERLKGVDSTLKIQPAKLEDSAVYLCASSLDLSRGYNSPLHFGNGTRLTVT.

The rearrangement links TRBV27 to TRBJ1-6, with a possible D match to TRBD1 (6 bases). Germline assignment: CDR1 MNHEY and CDR2 SMNVEV (reference sequence). V was pared by 5 bases and J by 9 bases, with 17 bases between. The CDR3 covers 15 residues. In DNA form, the CDR3 reads TGTGCCAGCAGTCCGTTGGACAGCAGGAGTTCACCCCTCCACTTT. Translation: CASSPLDSRSSPLHF.

This clone was observed a few times. V is TRBV6-1 and J is TRBJ2-2; D gene unclear. The CDR3 contains 13 residues. V was clipped by 2 bases and J by 6 bases, with 7 bases between them. Germline V gene sequence: CDR1 MNHNS, CDR2 SASEGT. The CDR3 DNA reads as TGTGCCAGCAGTGAACAATCATCCGGGGAGCTGTTTTTT. Its translation: CASSEQSSGELFF.

J is TRBJ2-5 and V is TRBV30; D is unclear. The CDR3 sequence is 14 residues long. Germline V gene lookup returns CDR1 GTSNPN and CDR2 SVGIG (reference sequence). V was cut by 4 bases and J by 3 bases, with 15 bases left in between. CDR3 nucleotide sequence: TGTGCCTGGAAGGCCCAGAGGTGGGAAGAGACCCAGTACTTC. Its protein is CAWKAQRWEETQYF. The complete variable domain, with remaining parts taken from reference TRBV30 and TRBJ2-5, reads SQTIHQWPATLVQPVGSPLSLECTVEGTSNPNLYWYRQAAGRGLQLLFYSVGIGQISSEVPQNLSASRPQDRQFILSSKKLLLSDSGFYLCAWKAQRWEETQYFGPGTRLLVL.

This chain links TRBV18 with TRBJ2-7; 10 nucleotides line up with TRBD2. The CDR3 has 14 amino acids. CDR1 is KGHSH and CDR2 is LQKENI in the germline V gene. Germline trimming cut 3 bases from V and 7 bases from J; bases unmatched to any gene: 6. CDR3 residues: CASSPPALAGEQYF. The CDR3 region has the DNA TGTGCCAGCTCACCTCCGGCACTAGCGGGGGAGCAGTACTTC.

This clone was found many times. This chain uses TRBV2 with TRBJ2-7; D perhaps matches TRBD1 (6 bases). The V and J ends lost 7 bases and 1 base respectively, with 11 bases between them. The CDR3 sequence is 13 residues long. The germline gives CDR1 SNHLY, CDR2 FYNNEI. CDR3 region: CASKGVGSYEQYF. CDR3 in DNA: TGTGCCAGCAAGGGGGTGGGGTCCTACGAGCAGTACTTC.

This chain connects TRBV6-2 or TRBV6-3 to TRBJ2-1; TRBD2 matches 10 bases. Per germline, CDR1 MNHEY and CDR2 SVGEGT. V shed 4 bases, J shed 6 bases, and the junction held 15 bases outside the gene matches. The CDR3 is 18 amino acids. The CDR3, as DNA: TGTGCCAGCAGTTTGACCTCTTTTCTAGCGGGAGACGGCAATGAGCAGTTCTTC. Residues: CASSLTSFLAGDGNEQFF.

The chain couples TRBV19 to TRBJ1-1, with 7 bases fitting TRBD1. CDR1 and CDR2 from the germline V gene are LNHDA and SQIVND (reference sequence). This CDR3 has 14 residues. After removal of 3 bases from V and 4 bases from J, the junction contained 5 bases not matched to a gene. CDR3 protein: CASSIQGGTTEAFF. CDR3 DNA sequence: TGTGCCAGTAGTATTCAGGGGGGAACCACTGAAGCTTTCTTT.

The chain is built from TRBV7-3 and TRBJ2-3, with 9 bases that match TRBD2. The germline V gene encodes CDR1 SGHTA and CDR2 FQGTGA. V lost 3 bases and J lost 3; bases outside the gene matches: 4. The CDR3 is 15 residues long. This CDR3 reads CASSLRLADTDTQYF. CDR3 bases: TGTGCCAGCAGCTTGAGACTAGCGGATACAGATACGCAGTATTTT. The entire variable domain, with the rest obtained from reference TRBV7-3 and TRBJ2-3, is as follows: GAGVSQTPSNKVTEKGKYVELRCDPISGHTALYWYRQSLGQGPEFLIYFQGTGAADDSGLPNDRFFAVRPEGSVSTLKIQRTERGDSAVYLCASSLRLADTDTQYFGPGTRLTVL.

CDR3 in DNA: TGTGCCAGCAGTGAAGACAGCTCCTATGGCTACACCTTC. Amino acid sequence: CASSEDSSYGYTF. This chain joins TRBV6-1 and TRBJ1-2; no definite D call. This CDR3 is 13 amino acids long. The germline gives CDR1 MNHNS, CDR2 SASEGT. The V and J ends lost 1 base and 4 bases respectively, with 7 bases between them.